A single sample is the source of the 31 T cell receptor beta chains below, sequenced in a study of T cell repertoires in cytomegalovirus infection. MiXCR was run by TCRdb on the reads, yielding one entry per CDR3 protein. The sample gives under 850,000 distinct CDR3 sequences, 35% to 45% of which show up once; around 3% is in the top ten. The sequencing sample was made of PBMCs. The receptors were sampled from a human donor in good health (CMV status not recorded). Some clones in this sample may be carry-over from other donors' samples.

V gene TRBV29-1 combines with J gene TRBJ2-7; D is perhaps TRBD1 or TRBD2 (6 bases each). This CDR3 spans 15 amino acids. Germline values: CDR1 SQVTM, CDR2 ANQGSEA. Trimming took off 3 bases at V and 1 base at J, with 16 bases between the two ends. The CDR3 is CSVEMSGGPSYEQYF. The CDR3 DNA reads as TGCAGCGTTGAGATGTCCGGGGGCCCGTCCTACGAGCAGTACTTC.

The rearrangement links TRBV28 to TRBJ1-5, with TRBD1 as a possible D gene (5 bases). The V end was cut by 5 bases, the J end by 4 bases, with 12 bases between. Germline V CDR1 and CDR2: MDHEN, SYDVKM. There are 14 residues in the CDR3. The chain's CDR3 is CASSPPDINQPQHF. The CDR3 region has the DNA TGTGCCAGCAGTCCGCCGGACATTAATCAGCCCCAGCATTTT.

The chain has TRBV20-1 and TRBJ2-7, with TRBD1 identical over 10 bases. The germline CDR1 and CDR2 sequences are DFQATT and SNEGSKA (reference sequence). With 0 bases clipped from V and 6 bases from J, the junction kept 8 bases outside the gene matches. The CDR3 length is 15 residues. The CDR3 reads CSARDRQGAVFEQYF. CDR3 sequence (DNA): TGCAGTGCTAGAGACCGACAGGGGGCTGTATTCGAGCAGTACTTC.

V gene TRBV6-5 combines with J gene TRBJ1-2; D uncertain. The CDR3 totals 16 residues. The germline V gene encodes CDR1 MNHEY and CDR2 SVGAGI. Trimming shortened V by 0 bases and J by 8 bases, and 19 bases separated the two germline ends. Written as DNA, the CDR3 is TGTGCCAGCAGTTACTCGCCCAGAGCCGTCCAAGGGGGCTACACCTTC. Translating it yields CASSYSPRAVQGGYTF.

The chain is built from TRBV28 and TRBJ2-3, with TRBD2 as a possible D gene (6 bases). The CDR3 length is 15 residues. Per germline, CDR1 MDHEN and CDR2 SYDVKM. V shed 10 bases and J shed 3 bases, with 20 bases lying between them. CDR3 DNA sequence: TGTGCCATCACCATCCGGGTCGGGGGAACAGATACGCAGTATTTT. Amino acids: CAITIRVGGTDTQYF.

The chain uses TRBV24-1 and TRBJ2-5; the match to TRBD1 covers 9 bases. The CDR3 consists of 15 residues. V shed 4 bases and J 1 base; nucleotides not matched to a gene: 3. Germline V gene data show CDR1 as KGHDR and CDR2 as SFDVKD. CDR3 nucleotides: TGTGCCACCAGTGACTCGGGACAGGGCCAAGAGACCCAGTACTTC. Encoded protein: CATSDSGQGQETQYF.

This chain joins TRBV19 and TRBJ1-1, with TRBD1 matching 9 bases. Per the germline V gene, CDR1 is LNHDA and CDR2 is SQIVND (reference sequence). CDR3 size: 14 residues. Trimming took 8 bases from V and 1 from J; bases not matched to a gene: 5. In DNA, the CDR3 is TGTGCCAGTGACAGGGGGATCGGGAACACTGAAGCTTTCTTT. Translation: CASDRGIGNTEAFF. Based on the CDR3 plus reference TRBV19 and TRBJ1-1, the full variable domain is DGGITQSPKYLFRKEGQNVTLSCEQNLNHDAMYWYRQDPGQGLRLIYYSQIVNDFQKGDIAEGYSVSREKKESFPLTVTSAQKNPTAFYLCASDRGIGNTEAFFGQGTRLTVV.

V and J are TRBV5-1 and TRBJ2-1; perhaps TRBD2 as D (7 bases). CDR3 size: 17 residues. Looked up from germline, CDR1 is SGHRS and CDR2 is YFSETQ. The ends were cut back, 4 bases at V and 0 bases at J, with 17 bases in the middle. The CDR3 coding sequence is TGCGCCAGCAGCGGGGAGGGGGGTCACAGCTCCTACAATGAGCAGTTCTTC. Amino acids: CASSGEGGHSSYNEQFF. Variable domain in full (rest from reference TRBV5-1 and TRBJ2-1): KAGVTQTPRYLIKTRGQQVTLSCSPISGHRSVSWYQQTPGQGLQFLFEYFSETQRNKGNFPGRFSGRQFSNSRSEMNVSTLELGDSALYLCASSGEGGHSSYNEQFFGPGTRLTVL.

Of note for this clonotype: At one of its ends the junction is not consistent with the germline gene, which may arise from a read error. In DNA, the CDR3 is TGCGCCAGCAGCCAACCTACGGAGACTAGCGGGGCCGACAATGAGCCGTTCTTC. Translating gives CASSQPTETSGADNEPFF. The V call is TRBV4-1, the J call TRBJ2-1, with 11 nucleotides matching TRBD2. Germline CDR1 is MGHRA and CDR2 is YSYEKL. The CDR3 length is 18 residues.

This clonotype has a count of ten or more. The rearrangement joins TRBV7-2 to TRBJ2-1; D remains ambiguous. The CDR3 loop spans 13 amino acids. Germline CDR1 and CDR2: SGHTA and FQGNSA. Trimming left V 1 base short and J 9 bases short, with 10 bases between. This chain's CDR3 is CASSLGTVAEQFF. DNA of the CDR3: TGTGCCAGCAGCTTAGGTACGGTGGCTGAGCAGTTCTTC.

This sequence joins TRBV12-3 or TRBV12-4 and TRBJ2-3; 9 bases agree with TRBD2. There are 16 residues in the CDR3. V dropped 2 bases and J dropped 0; count of bases not matched to a gene: 3. The CDR3 spells CASSLWREGSTDTQYF. DNA of the CDR3: TGTGCCAGCAGTTTATGGCGGGAGGGGAGCACAGATACGCAGTATTTT.

J is TRBJ1-3 and V is TRBV20-1; D uncertain. Trimming took off 7 bases at V and 0 bases at J, with 16 bases between the two ends. Germline-derived CDR1 and CDR2 are DFQATT and SNEGSKA (reference sequence). There are 15 residues in the CDR3. DNA of the CDR3: TGCAGTGGCGTGGGTCAGCGCCTCTCTGGAAACACCATATATTTT. It encodes CSGVGQRLSGNTIYF.

This clonotype was counted only a few times. The chain's CDR3 is CASSYSGYTGELFF. DNA for the CDR3: TGTGCCAGCAGTTATTCAGGGTACACCGGGGAGCTGTTTTTT. V gene TRBV6-1 combines with J gene TRBJ2-2; TRBD1 might be the D (5 bases). Trimming left V 5 bases short and J 3 bases short, with 10 bases between. The germline V gene encodes CDR1 MNHNS and CDR2 SASEGT. The CDR3 spans 14 residues.

The chain employs TRBV7-8 and TRBJ2-2, with 13 bases fitting TRBD2. The germline CDR1 and CDR2 sequences are SGHVS and FQNEAQ. CDR3 size: 19 residues. J lost 2 bases, V lost 0 bases, and 6 bases had no gene match. The DNA for the CDR3 is TGTGCCAGCAGCTTAGCGCACACTAGCGGGAGGGCCAACACCGGGGAGCTGTTTTTT. Encoded protein: CASSLAHTSGRANTGELFF. Full variable domain (missing parts from reference TRBV7-8 and TRBJ2-2): GAGVSQSPRYKVAKRGQDVALRCDPISGHVSLFWYQQALGQGPEFLTYFQNEAQLDKSGLPSDRFFAERPEGSVSTLKIQRTQQEDSAVYLCASSLAHTSGRANTGELFFGEGSRLTVL.

This clonotype was detected a few times. J is TRBJ2-7 and V is TRBV7-2, with D uncertain. This CDR3 has 13 residues. The germline V gene encodes CDR1 SGHTA and CDR2 FQGNSA. Trimming removed 1 base at V and 7 bases at J, with 11 bases between. Here the CDR3 reads CASSLGAPSEQYF. In nucleotides, the CDR3 is TGTGCCAGCAGCTTAGGGGCTCCGTCTGAGCAGTACTTC.

This clonotype was seen a handful of times. The chain links TRBV11-2 to TRBJ2-3; D perhaps matches TRBD2 (7 bases). Germline CDR1 and CDR2: SGHAT and FQNNGV. The CDR3 loop spans 15 amino acids. V dropped 5 bases and J dropped 3 bases, with 15 bases sitting between them. The CDR3: CASSPVGGATDTQYF. CDR3 coding DNA: TGTGCCAGCAGCCCCGTAGGGGGGGCAACAGATACGCAGTATTTT.

This clonotype was detected a few times. The J gene is TRBJ2-1, the V gene TRBV10-3, with D possibly TRBD2 on 5 matching bases. V lost 8 bases and J lost 1, with 9 bases in between. This CDR3 comprises 13 residues. CDR1 is ENHRY and CDR2 is SYGVKD in the germline V gene. In DNA form, the CDR3 reads TGTGCCATCGGTGGGAGTTCCTACAATGAGCAGTTCTTC. Translating it yields CAIGGSSYNEQFF.

This clonotype was seen just once. The chain is built from TRBV5-1 and TRBJ1-2; 8 bases are shared with TRBD1. V shed 3 bases and J 3 bases; nucleotides not matched to a gene: 7. CDR3 length: 15 residues. From germline, CDR1 is SGHRS and CDR2 YFSETQ. The CDR3 region is CASSSGQGVDYGYTF. As DNA, the CDR3 is TGCGCCAGCAGCTCCGGACAGGGTGTTGACTATGGCTACACCTTC. The variable domain in full, completed from reference TRBV5-1 and TRBJ1-2, reads KAGVTQTPRYLIKTRGQQVTLSCSPISGHRSVSWYQQTPGQGLQFLFEYFSETQRNKGNFPGRFSGRQFSNSRSEMNVSTLELGDSALYLCASSSGQGVDYGYTFGSGTRLTVV.

The table lists this clonotype with many counts. The chain couples TRBV6-1 to TRBJ1-4; the match to TRBD1 covers 8 bases. The CDR3 covers 15 residues. Germline V gives CDR1 MNHNS, CDR2 SASEGT. V dropped 6 bases and J dropped 7; count of bases not matched to a gene: 10. As DNA, the CDR3 is TGTGCCAGCAGGAAGACCCCAGGGGGCCGTGAAAAACTGTTTTTT. Its translation: CASRKTPGGREKLFF.

The chain combines TRBV19 with TRBJ1-1; no definite D call. This CDR3 is 11 amino acids long. Per the germline V gene, CDR1 is LNHDA and CDR2 is SQIVND (reference sequence). The V end lost 9 bases, the J end lost 0 bases, and 5 bases lay between the germline ends. The CDR3 here is CASQLNTEAFF. CDR3 coding DNA: TGTGCCAGCCAACTGAACACTGAAGCTTTCTTT.

This clonotype appeared many times. The chain recombines TRBV7-2 with TRBJ1-5; D is unresolved. Trimming shortened V by 5 bases and J by 8 bases, and 19 bases separated the two germline ends. Per the germline V gene, CDR1 is SGHTA and CDR2 is FQGNSA. The CDR3 loop spans 15 amino acids. For the CDR3, the DNA is TGTGCCAGCAGCCCCTCTGGGGTGGCTGGTGAGCCCCAGCATTTT. Amino acids: CASSPSGVAGEPQHF.

In this sample, this clonotype turned up once. V is TRBV30 and J is TRBJ2-7, with D possibly matching TRBD1 (6 bases). Germline loops: CDR1 GTSNPN, CDR2 SVGIG (reference sequence). The CDR3 sequence is 13 residues long. The CDR3 sequence is CAIGQTVVREQYF. The CDR3 region has the DNA TGTGCAATCGGACAGACCGTTGTGAGGGAGCAGTACTTC.

This clonotype appeared once. Relative to the germline gene, one junction end is altered; a read error may explain this. V gene TRBV12-3 or TRBV12-4 combines with J gene TRBJ1-2; tentative D call: TRBD1 (6 bases). The CDR3 totals 13 residues. CDR3 amino acids: CVSIRGTFYGYTF. In DNA form, the CDR3 reads TGTGTCAGCATCCGTGGGACATTCTATGGCTACACCTTC.

V gene TRBV14 combines with J gene TRBJ2-7; D is ambiguous. This CDR3 spans 16 amino acids. The V end was cut by 3 bases, the J end by 0 bases, with 15 bases between. The germline V gene has CDR1 SGHDN and CDR2 FVKESK. Here the CDR3 DNA reads TGTGCCAGCAGCCAGGTATCAGCGTACTACTCCTACGAGCAGTACTTC. This translates into CASSQVSAYYSYEQYF.

This clonotype was seen many times. The chain employs TRBV12-3 or TRBV12-4 and TRBJ2-5, with a possible D match to TRBD1 (5 bases). The CDR3 runs to 13 residues. The V gene lost 0 bases and the J gene lost 5 bases, with 7 bases spanning the gap. The CDR3 DNA is TGTGCCAGCAGTTTAGCAGGGGTTGAGACCCAGTACTTC. Translated: CASSLAGVETQYF.

The V gene is TRBV28, the J gene TRBJ1-2; D is perhaps TRBD1 (5 bases). CDR3 length: 11 amino acids. Germline V gene data show CDR1 as MDHEN and CDR2 as SYDVKM. V was pared by 11 bases and J by 8 bases, with 15 bases between. CDR3 sequence reads: CAARDFRGYTF. The CDR3 region has the DNA TGTGCCGCCAGGGATTTTCGCGGCTACACCTTC.

The genes are TRBV6-2 or TRBV6-3 and TRBJ1-5; possibly TRBD1 for D (6 bases). V dropped 6 bases and J dropped 5 bases, with 17 bases sitting between them. The CDR3 runs to 15 residues. The V gene's germline CDR1 is MNHEY and CDR2 SVGEGT. DNA for the CDR3: TGTGCCAGCAGCGGAATAAGGACAGAAGATCAGCCCCAGCATTTT. Its translation is CASSGIRTEDQPQHF.

The chain is built from TRBV2 and TRBJ2-2; the D is unclear. The length of the CDR3 is 15 residues. Between the trimmed V and J ends, which lost 3 bases and 4 bases, there was a span of 12 bases. Germline V lookup: CDR1 SNHLY, CDR2 FYNNEI. CDR3 nucleotide sequence: TGTGCCAGCAGTGAGCTAGGGATGACCACCGGGGAGCTGTTTTTT. Translated: CASSELGMTTGELFF.

This clonotype was observed many times. The chain has TRBV6-6 and TRBJ1-5; D is unresolved. The CDR3 covers 12 residues. The V end was cut by 2 bases, the J end by 7 bases, with 6 bases between. CDR1 MNHNY and CDR2 SVGAGI come from the germline V gene (reference sequence). The CDR3: CASSYGRQPQHF. Written as DNA, the CDR3 is TGTGCCAGCAGTTACGGGCGACAGCCCCAGCATTTT.

V usage is TRBV19 and J usage is TRBJ1-5, with D possibly TRBD1 on 6 matching bases. Per germline, CDR1 LNHDA and CDR2 SQIVND (reference sequence). The CDR3 contains 17 residues. Trimming took 2 bases from V and 4 from J, leaving 18 bases between them. The CDR3 loop is CASSIRGGQWGNQPQHF. For the CDR3, the DNA is TGTGCCAGTAGTATAAGAGGGGGTCAATGGGGGAATCAGCCCCAGCATTTT.

The chain employs TRBV20-1 and TRBJ1-1; the D gene is possibly TRBD1 (5 bases). The CDR3 contains 12 residues. CDR1 is DFQATT and CDR2 is SNEGSKA in the germline V gene (reference sequence). The chain's CDR3 is CSGELAGTEAFF. The CDR3 DNA sequence: TGCAGCGGCGAACTAGCAGGGACTGAAGCTTTCTTT.